This T cell receptor beta chain was identified in a study of tumor-infiltrating lymphocytes in primary liver carcinoma. Study information: The patient group consisted of men and women aged 30 to 69 years.

Without any cell sorting, roughly 20-30 mg of bulk tissue yielded co-extracted RNA and DNA. The CDR3 runs to 14 residues. About this clonotype itself: A read error may produce the germline difference seen at one junction end.

With a constant-region primer, TCR beta cDNA was made from approximately 450 ng of total RNA. Libraries for TCR beta were built through three nested multiplex PCR rounds, which together made up a slightly modified ARM-PCR procedure. Investigators reported that the first two PCR rounds, at 10 cycles each, used TRBV1-TRBV30 forward primers with a C-beta reverse primer. TCRdb recomputed calls from the multiplex PCR reads with MiXCR, one row per CDR3 protein. The data contain fewer than 150,000 distinct CDR3 sequences, around 60% of them singletons. Sequencing used liver tumor tissue from sampling region 1. Regarding subset: tumor region T1, superior pole. The chain employs TRBV12-3 or TRBV12-4 and TRBJ2-7; 7 bases line up with TRBD2. This clonotype was obtained from a woman aged 55 to 70 with primary liver carcinoma and hepatitis B virus infection. The CDR3 bases are TGTGTCAGCAGGACACAAGGGGAGGGATGCGAGCAGTACTTT. This translates into CVSRTQGEGCEQYF.